This TCR beta chain was found in a study of monozygotic twins with inflammatory bowel disease. Remarks on this clonotype: The target antigen is unknown.

UMIs containing a 6-nucleotide sample barcode were added via template switching. Using the 5' RACE reads, TCRdb records one entry per CDR3 protein without DNA. Its clone listing holds approximately 390,000 distinct CDR3 sequences. General observations from the study: Healthy co-twins showed greater TCRbeta diversity (inverse Simpson) than IBD patients.

Sequencing was performed on blood. This receptor was taken from a human donor with ulcerative colitis or Crohn's disease, or a healthy co-twin of an affected twin (not recorded which).

CDR3 sequence: CASSHDGTGNQPQHF. V usage is TRBV5-1 and J usage is TRBJ1-5; the TCRdb call, TRBD1, lacks DNA for checking. The CDR3 has 15 residues. CDR1 is SGHRS and CDR2 is YFSETQ in the germline V gene.